A selection of T cell receptor beta chains follows, all from one sample in a study of blood T cell repertoires in COVID-19. Clones were sequenced by immunoSEQ multiplex PCR, and TCRdb holds only the in-frame ones, with some missing. The table has about 250,000 clones, more than 75% seen once. Material: PBMCs or T cells enriched from blood (not recorded which). The receptors shown here come from a man aged 18 to 30 who had recovered from COVID-19. Each CDR3 is given with its conserved first and last residue. A D gene is named only where the DNA matches it firmly. Only part of the rows carry a size: once, few, many, or a class if the clone is expanded.

v_gene	abundance	j_gene	d_gene	CDR3aa	CDR3nt
TRBV7-8	.	TRBJ1-3	.	CASSFVGTDYSGNTIYF	TGTGCCAGCAGCTTCGTCGGGACTGACTACTCTGGAAACACCATATATTTT
TRBV5-1	.	TRBJ2-1	.	CASSLGLVRSDEQFF	TGCGCCAGCAGCTTGGGACTAGTTCGGTCCGATGAGCAGTTCTTC
TRBV19	.	TRBJ1-2	.	CASLDRRLDGYTF	TGTGCCAGTTTAGACCGTCGACTGGATGGCTACACCTTC
TRBV5-4	.	TRBJ2-2	TRBD1	CASTQGVKAGELFF	TGTGCCAGCACCCAGGGGGTGAAGGCCGGGGAGCTGTTTTTT
TRBV5-4	few	TRBJ2-1	TRBD2	CASSLTMRGGDSYNEQFF	TGTGCCAGCAGCTTGACCATGCGGGGGGGCGACTCCTACAATGAGCAGTTCTTC
TRBV27	once	TRBJ2-6	TRBD2	CASTRLADASGANVLTF	TGTGCCAGCACCCGACTAGCGGATGCCTCTGGGGCCAACGTCCTGACTTTC
TRBV5-4	.	TRBJ1-3	.	CASSPGGGIRDSGNTIYF	TGTGCCAGCAGCCCCGGGGGGGGTATCAGGGACTCTGGAAACACCATATATTTT
TRBV5-4	.	TRBJ2-1	TRBD2	CASSSPGGRRLF	TGTGCCAGCAGCTCCCCCGGGGGGAGGCGACTCTTC
TRBV3-1/TRBV3-2	.	TRBJ2-3	.	CASSQEGADTQYF	TGTGCCAGCAGCCAAGAAGGGGCAGATACGCAGTATTTT
TRBV28	.	TRBJ1-4	.	CASSPGGTTNEKLFF	TGTGCCAGCTCTCCCGGGGGGACAACTAATGAAAAACTGTTTTTT
TRBV20-1	.	TRBJ2-7	.	CSASVQDPYEQYF	TGCAGTGCTAGTGTACAGGACCCCTACGAGCAGTACTTC
TRBV24-1	.	TRBJ2-1	.	CATSRTGFEQFF	TGTGCCACCAGTAGAACGGGTTTTGAGCAGTTCTTC
TRBV13	.	TRBJ2-7	.	CASSTAAHEQYF	TGTGCCAGCAGCACTGCCGCCCACGAGCAGTACTTC
TRBV6-5	few	TRBJ2-3	.	CASPIADTQYF	TGTGCCAGTCCTATTGCAGATACGCAGTATTTT
TRBV12-3/TRBV12-4	.	TRBJ2-1	.	CASSYREYNEQFF	TGTGCCAGCAGCTACAGGGAGTACAATGAGCAGTTCTTC
TRBV5-1	.	TRBJ2-5	.	CASRPPGAQETQYF	TGCGCCAGCAGACCCCCCGGTGCACAAGAGACCCAGTACTTC
TRBV6-5	.	TRBJ1-3	.	CASTEGSSGNTIYF	TGTGCCAGCACCGAGGGCAGCTCTGGAAACACCATATATTTT
TRBV3-1/TRBV3-2	few	TRBJ2-7	TRBD2	CASSQASGLSSYEQYF	TGTGCCAGCAGCCAAGCTAGCGGACTAAGCTCCTACGAGCAGTACTTC
TRBV5-1	once	TRBJ1-2	TRBD1	CASSLGTGMGLRYGYTF	TGCGCCAGCAGCCTCGGGACAGGGATGGGCCTAAGGTATGGCTACACCTTC
TRBV28	.	TRBJ2-1	.	CASRYGLVNEQFF	TGTGCCAGCAGATACGGACTCGTCAATGAGCAGTTCTTC
TRBV19	.	TRBJ1-6	TRBD1	CASSIAGQGQSPLHF	TGTGCCAGTAGTATAGCGGGACAGGGTCAGTCACCCCTCCACTTT